One T cell receptor beta chain is described in this entry. The antigen is unknown. Only in-frame clones appear in the TCRdb table, and some are missing; sequencing was by immunoSEQ multiplex PCR. The sample gives tens of thousands of clones, approximately 91% of which show up once; around 5.3% is in the top ten. Trimming cost V 5 bases and J 6 bases, with 11 bases left between them. CDR1 MNHEY and CDR2 SVGEGT come from the germline V gene. The length of the CDR3 is 14 residues. This record belongs to a study of T cell responses to AZD1222 COVID-19 vaccine. Whole-study findings and limits: All repertoire sampling was performed exclusively after the peak T cell response.

This sample comprised peripheral blood, obtained on day 0 of AZD1222 vaccination. The chain couples TRBV6-2 or TRBV6-3 to TRBJ1-6; D gene uncertain. The sequence was collected from an adult in good health. Here the CDR3 reads CASSPGAGNSPLHF. In DNA form, the CDR3 reads TGTGCCAGCAGTCCAGGTGCGGGTAATTCACCCCTCCACTTT.